This TCR beta chain was found in a study of blood T cell repertoires in COVID-19. Turning to the study itself: From the United States, Italy and Spain came samples of acute and convalescent COVID-19. From T cells, B-cell-depleted T cells, or PBMCs came the material, which was cDNA or gDNA.

Germline lookup yields CDR1 SGHRS and CDR2 YFSETQ. V was clipped by 4 bases and J by 8 bases, with 12 bases between them. CDR3 size: 13 residues. The authors' processing: Reference gene primer amplification gave nucleated cell count estimates. Profiling relied on immunoSEQ multiplex PCR, and the TCRdb table lists in-frame clones only, not all of them. V, J and clone size are those of that table, while D and trimming were read from the DNA. The repertoire holds about 110,000 clones, with roughly 76% as singletons. This rearrangement joins TRBV5-1 to TRBJ1-4, with D maybe TRBD1 (6 bases). Sequencing was carried out using peripheral blood. The receptor comes from a woman aged 55-69 years with acute or convalescent COVID-19. The CDR3 sequence is CASSIQGEEKLFF. The CDR3 DNA follows: TGCGCCAGCAGCATACAGGGAGAGGAAAAACTGTTTTTT. The whole variable domain, filled in from reference TRBV5-1 and TRBJ1-4, reads KAGVTQTPRYLIKTRGQQVTLSCSPISGHRSVSWYQQTPGQGLQFLFEYFSETQRNKGNFPGRFSGRQFSNSRSEMNVSTLELGDSALYLCASSIQGEEKLFFGSGTQLSVL.